This TCR beta chain was identified in a study of cytomegalovirus exposure and HLA in healthy donors. With 5 bases clipped from V and 7 bases from J, the junction kept 6 bases outside the gene matches. Per germline, CDR1 SGHTA and CDR2 FQGNSA. The CDR3 is 15 amino acids. Comment on this clone: Antigen specificity is unknown.

Points from the study as a whole: TCR beta chain V- and J-gene trimming was linked, in a later analysis, to a missense variant in DCLRE1C.

PCR amplification relied on 60 Vbeta primers (plus 13 Jbeta primers). Sequenced by immunoSEQ multiplex PCR; TCRdb stores in-frame clones only, minus some. Counted here are around 300,000 clones, about 83% occurring once; the ten biggest clones make up 2%. Sequenced: PBMCs. The gene calls are TRBV7-2 and TRBJ2-1; 12 positions agree with TRBD1. The sequence was obtained from a woman in her 40s in good health and CMV-seropositive. The CDR3 nucleotides are TGTGCCAGCAGCGACCGGGACAGGGGGCGGAATGAGCAGTTCTTC. Translating it yields CASSDRDRGRNEQFF.